What follows describes a single T cell receptor beta chain. This record comes from a study of CD8 T cells in Susac syndrome. Control patients had untreated stable or active relapsing-remitting multiple sclerosis by revised McDonald criteria. The CD8+ and CD4+ T cells were negatively isolated, with the TEMRA cells enriched by FACS. After extraction with the RNeasy kit, about 0.5 to 1 ug of the RNA was reverse transcribed using random hexamers. TCRdb reanalysed the immunoSEQ multiplex PCR reads using MiXCR and keeps one entry per CDR3 protein. The sample records approximately 220,000 distinct CDR3 sequences, 85% to 95% being singletons. This TCR came from a human donor with multiple sclerosis. Source material: CD4+ T cells from PBMCs.

The CDR3 DNA reads TGTGCCTGGAGTGTCAGACAGGGGGCTCGAAGCACAGATACGCAGTATTTT. It yields the protein CAWSVRQGARSTDTQYF. The chain combines TRBV30 with TRBJ2-3; 10 bases match TRBD1. Germline V gene data show CDR1 as GTSNPN and CDR2 as SVGIG (reference sequence). Germline trimming cut 0 bases from V and 0 bases from J; bases unmatched to any gene: 6. The length of the CDR3 is 17 residues.